The next 21 T cell receptor beta chains were all read from a single sample in a study of cytomegalovirus exposure and HLA in healthy donors. The PCR used 60 Vbeta and 13 Jbeta primers. Assay used: immunoSEQ multiplex PCR; TCRdb lists only in-frame clones, some missing. The data hold under 200,000 clones, with over 60% observed a single time. Sequencing input: PBMCs. These TCRs come from a man in his fifties or sixties in good health and CMV-seropositive.

The genes are TRBV2 and TRBJ2-5, with 7 bases that match TRBD2. The CDR3 runs 16 residues. Germline V gene lookup returns CDR1 SNHLY and CDR2 FYNNEI. The V gene end was trimmed by 6 bases and the J gene end by 5 bases; junction bases not matched to a gene: 15. The DNA of the CDR3 is TGTGCCAGCAGAGCAGGGACTACCCCCAGGTCGGAGACCCAGTACTTC. It specifies CASRAGTTPRSETQYF.

This sequence joins TRBV6-5 and TRBJ2-1; possibly TRBD2 for D (5 bases). The length of the CDR3 is 16 residues. CDR1 and CDR2 from the germline V gene are MNHEY and SVGAGI. Trimming took off 2 bases at V and 0 bases at J, with 11 bases between the two ends. CDR3 nucleotide sequence: TGTGCCAGCAGTTACCTGCTGGGGAGCTCCTACAATGAGCAGTTCTTC. This gives the protein CASSYLLGSSYNEQFF.

This chain links TRBV7-9 with TRBJ2-5, with TRBD1 matching over 9 bases. The length of the CDR3 is 14 residues. Germline trimming cut 5 bases from V and 5 bases from J; bases unmatched to any gene: 6. CDR1 and CDR2 from the germline V gene are SEHNR and FQNEAQ (reference sequence). CDR3 coding DNA: TGTGCCAGCAGCCCGACAGGGGGAGTGGAGACCCAGTACTTC. Encoded protein: CASSPTGGVETQYF.

This chain links TRBV7-2 with TRBJ2-2; D possibly corresponds to TRBD1 (6 bases). Germline assignment: CDR1 SGHTA and CDR2 FQGNSA. The CDR3 runs 15 residues. Trimming removed 6 bases from V and 3 bases from J, with 14 bases in between. The chain's CDR3 is CASSSDRLYTGELFF. The CDR3 coding sequence is TGTGCCAGCAGTTCAGACAGGTTATACACCGGGGAGCTGTTTTTT.

This clone was seen just once. Other nucleotide sequences from this sample produce the same CDR3. The chain joins TRBV27 to TRBJ1-4; 7 nucleotides agree with TRBD1. Germline V gene data show CDR1 as MNHEY and CDR2 as SMNVEV (reference sequence). The CDR3 covers 15 residues. V lost 6 bases to trimming and J lost 7 bases; unmatched junction nucleotides: 11. In DNA form, the CDR3 reads TGTGCCAGCAGCCTACAGGGGAATCTTCCTGAAAAACTGTTTTTT. The encoded protein is CASSLQGNLPEKLFF.

By share of the sample, this clone is medium-sized. The rearrangement uses TRBV6-1 and TRBJ2-3; 8 positions agree with TRBD2. Germline V gene data show CDR1 as MNHNS and CDR2 as SASEGT. The CDR3 consists of 15 residues. After removal of 1 base from V and 6 bases from J, the junction contained 6 bases not matched to a gene. The CDR3 region is CASSEGSSGSDTQYF. CDR3 DNA: TGTGCCAGCAGTGAAGGATCTAGCGGGTCGGATACGCAGTATTTT.

This clone was seen only a few times. V usage is TRBV5-1 and J usage is TRBJ2-1; 9 bases are shared with TRBD1. The CDR3 spans 14 residues. Germline V lookup: CDR1 SGHRS, CDR2 YFSETQ. Losses at the gene ends were 4 bases for V and 12 bases for J; bases not matched to a gene: 11. Here the CDR3 DNA reads TGCGCCAGCAGCCCGGGACAGGGTAGGATGGGGCAGTTCTTC. Its protein product is CASSPGQGRMGQFF.

This chain uses TRBV6-1 with TRBJ1-1; no clear D. Germline V gene lookup returns CDR1 MNHNS and CDR2 SASEGT. Trimming shortened V by 2 bases and J by 5 bases, and 9 bases separated the two germline ends. This CDR3 is 13 amino acids long. The CDR3 region is CASSEKRRTEAFF. The CDR3 DNA reads as TGTGCCAGCAGTGAAAAGAGGAGGACTGAAGCTTTCTTT.

This clone was seen just once. The chain joins TRBV7-9 to TRBJ2-6; D not certain. Germline values: CDR1 SEHNR, CDR2 FQNEAQ (reference sequence). The CDR3 is 15 amino acids. V was trimmed by 5 bases and J by 0 bases, leaving 8 bases between them. CDR3 coding DNA: TGTGCCAGCAGCCCTAGTTACTCTGGGGCCAACGTCCTGACTTTC. The encoded protein is CASSPSYSGANVLTF.

The chain has TRBV29-1 and TRBJ1-1; TRBD1 matches at 9 bases. Germline CDR1 and CDR2: SQVTM and ANQGSEA. Trimming at V came to 6 bases and at J to 4 bases, leaving 6 bases not matched to a gene. This CDR3 contains 13 residues. CDR3: CSVDGQGSTEAFF. Written as DNA, the CDR3 is TGCAGCGTGGATGGACAGGGGAGCACTGAAGCTTTCTTT. The full variable domain, its missing parts supplied by reference TRBV29-1 and TRBJ1-1, is SAVISQKPSRDICQRGTSLTIQCQVDSQVTMMFWYRQQPGQSLTLIATANQGSEATYESGFVIDKFPISRPNLTFSTLTVSNMSPEDSSIYLCSVDGQGSTEAFFGQGTRLTVV.

This clone turned up a few times. V usage is TRBV28 and J usage is TRBJ2-5, with 14 bases that match TRBD2. The CDR3 is 16 amino acids. Germline loops: CDR1 MDHEN, CDR2 SYDVKM. The V segment lost 5 bases and the J segment 5 bases; nucleotides outside the gene matches: 7. The CDR3 here is CASSGLAGGQGETQYF. The DNA of the CDR3 is TGTGCCAGCAGTGGACTAGCGGGGGGACAGGGTGAGACCCAGTACTTC. The full variable domain, completed using reference TRBV28 and TRBJ2-5, is DVKVTQSSRYLVKRTGEKVFLECVQDMDHENMFWYRQDPGLGLRLIYFSYDVKMKEKGDIPEGYSVSREKKERFSLILESASTNQTSMYLCASSGLAGGQGETQYFGPGTRLLVL.

The J gene is TRBJ2-2, the V gene TRBV28; the match to TRBD2 covers 8 bases. The ends lost 5 bases at V and 5 bases at J; junction bases unmatched: 7. Germline-derived CDR1 and CDR2 are MDHEN and SYDVKM. This CDR3 has 15 amino acids. Here the CDR3 reads CASSPGGGPTGELFF. The CDR3 DNA reads as TGTGCCAGCAGTCCCGGCGGGGGGCCTACCGGGGAGCTGTTTTTT.

The J gene is TRBJ2-7, the V gene TRBV28; maybe TRBD1 (6 bases). Germline loops: CDR1 MDHEN, CDR2 SYDVKM. Trimming removed 5 bases from V and 1 base from J, with 15 bases in between. The CDR3 covers 15 residues. CDR3 residues: CASSPGTPDSYEQYV. The CDR3 DNA reads TGTGCCAGCAGTCCTGGGACACCCGATTCCTACGAGCAGTACGTC.

V gene TRBV18 combines with J gene TRBJ2-3; D is possibly TRBD2 (7 bases). V was clipped by 3 bases and J by 2 bases, with 18 bases between them. Germline V gives CDR1 KGHSH, CDR2 LQKENI. The CDR3 consists of 17 residues. The CDR3 DNA is TGTGCCAGCTCACCGGGCTCGGCGGGGGCCTACACAGATACGCAGTATTTT. Translating gives CASSPGSAGAYTDTQYF.

The J gene is TRBJ1-6, the V gene TRBV7-3; D unresolved. The V and J ends lost 5 bases and 5 bases respectively, with 10 bases between them. This CDR3 has 14 amino acids. Germline-derived CDR1 and CDR2 are SGHTA and FQGTGA. The CDR3 DNA reads as TGTGCCAGCAGCCATCGCAGTAATAATTCACCCCTCCACTTT. This sequence encodes CASSHRSNNSPLHF.

This clone was observed once. This CDR3 is missing its conserved last phenylalanine or tryptophan, likely due to a read error. The chain recombines TRBV6-5 with TRBJ2-3, with a weak D call TRBD2 (5 bases). The CDR3 is 13 amino acids. Deletions cut 6 bases from V and 4 bases from J, with 11 bases between. The germline CDR1 and CDR2 sequences are MNHEY and SVGAGI. CDR3 in amino acids: CASRYRGPDTQYL. As DNA, the CDR3 is TGTGCCAGCAGATATCGCGGGCCAGATACGCAGTATCTT.

The chain combines TRBV7-2 with TRBJ2-5; 7 nucleotides agree with TRBD2. CDR3 length equals 12 residues. CDR1 SGHTA and CDR2 FQGNSA come from the germline V gene. The trim removed 8 bases at V and 5 bases at J, leaving 5 bases unmatched. This CDR3 reads CASSDGGETQYF. CDR3 nucleotide sequence: TGTGCCAGCTCCGACGGGGGGGAGACCCAGTACTTC.

The chain links TRBV4-2 to TRBJ2-1; 8 nucleotides align to TRBD1. The CDR3 is 16 amino acids. Germline V gene sequence: CDR1 LGHNA, CDR2 YNFKEQ. V gave up 4 bases and J gave up 9 bases; unmatched junction bases: 14. The CDR3 loop is CASSPLRLQGAGEQFF. The CDR3 nucleotides read TGTGCCAGCAGCCCCCTTCGTCTTCAGGGGGCGGGTGAGCAGTTCTTC.

This clone was observed a single time. The chain recombines TRBV7-2 with TRBJ1-2; 7 bases match TRBD1. The V segment lost 5 bases and the J segment 5 bases; nucleotides outside the gene matches: 2. The CDR3 has 12 residues. Germline assignment: CDR1 SGHTA and CDR2 FQGNSA. CDR3 in DNA: TGTGCCAGCAGCCGGGGACAGTATGGCTACACCTTC. Translating it yields CASSRGQYGYTF.

The chain has TRBV5-1 and TRBJ1-3; the D gene is possibly TRBD1 (5 bases). In germline, CDR1 is SGHRS, CDR2 YFSETQ. Trimming removed 4 bases at V and 4 bases at J, with 9 bases between. The CDR3 length is 13 residues. In nucleotides, the CDR3 is TGCGCCAGCAGCGCCGACAGAGGAAACACCATATATTTT. The encoded protein is CASSADRGNTIYF.

This rearrangement joins TRBV5-5 to TRBJ2-5, with D maybe TRBD2 (5 bases). Per germline, CDR1 SGHKS and CDR2 YYEKEE (reference sequence). The CDR3 is made up of 15 amino acids. Trimming pared 3 bases from V and 5 bases from J, leaving 17 bases between. The CDR3 DNA follows: TGTGCCAGCAGCTCTGCCGACGGAGGCTGGGAGACCCAGTACTTC. Protein sequence: CASSSADGGWETQYF.